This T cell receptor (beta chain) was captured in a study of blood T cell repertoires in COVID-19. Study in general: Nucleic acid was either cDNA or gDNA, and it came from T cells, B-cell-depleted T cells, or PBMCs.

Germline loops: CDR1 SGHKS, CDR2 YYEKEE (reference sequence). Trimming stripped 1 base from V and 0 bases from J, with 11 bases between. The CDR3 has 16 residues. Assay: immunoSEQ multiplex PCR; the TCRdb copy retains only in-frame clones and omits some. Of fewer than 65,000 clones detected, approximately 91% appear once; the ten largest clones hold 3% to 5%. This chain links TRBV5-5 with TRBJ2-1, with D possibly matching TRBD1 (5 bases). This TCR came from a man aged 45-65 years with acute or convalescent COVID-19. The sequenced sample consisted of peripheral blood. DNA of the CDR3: TGTGCCAGCAGCTTGACAGGCAAGGGCTCCTACAATGAGCAGTTCTTC. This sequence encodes CASSLTGKGSYNEQFF.